This is a list of T cell receptor beta chains from one sample in a study of human T cells and chemical hapten exposure. TCRdb re-called the RACE reads through MiXCR, storing one row per CDR3 protein. Of under 45,000 distinct CDR3 sequences listed, around 5.5% are singletons. Sequenced input: whole blood. All receptors derive from a human donor in good health. Some clones in this sample may be carry-over from other donors' samples. The CDR3 runs from the conserved cysteine through the conserved F or W. The order of the fields is CDR3 protein, CDR3 DNA, J gene, CDR3 length, V gene, clone size, D gene. The D gene is left open where the match is weak. The listing skips clone size in some rows; elsewhere it reads once, few, many or a size class.

CASSLDGGRGGANVLTF,TGTGCCAGCAGTTTGGATGGGGGCCGAGGTGGGGCCAACGTCCTGACTTTC,TRBJ2-6,17,TRBV6-2/TRBV6-3,many,NA
CSAMRGGNEQFF,TGCAGTGCTATGAGAGGGGGCAATGAGCAGTTCTTC,TRBJ2-1,12,TRBV20-1,many,NA
CSARDGRGRMYEQYF,TGCAGTGCTAGAGATGGGCGCGGGAGAATGTACGAGCAGTACTTC,TRBJ2-7,15,TRBV20-1,NA,TRBD2
CASSDPGLARGEQYF,TGTGCCAGCAGTGACCCGGGACTAGCGCGAGGGGAGCAGTACTTC,TRBJ2-7,15,TRBV6-1,NA,TRBD2
CASSLNTDTQYF,TGTGCCAGCAGCTTAAACACAGATACGCAGTATTTT,TRBJ2-3,12,TRBV9,many,NA
CASSKLAGGPGDTQYF,TGTGCCAGCAGCAAACTAGCGGGGGGGCCCGGAGATACGCAGTATTTT,TRBJ2-3,16,TRBV7-2,many,TRBD2
CASRMGERNTGELFF,TGTGCCAGCAGAATGGGGGAGCGCAACACCGGGGAGCTGTTTTTT,TRBJ2-2,15,TRBV5-5,many,NA
CSARVKEYEQYF,TGCAGTGCTAGAGTTAAGGAGTACGAGCAGTACTTC,TRBJ2-7,12,TRBV20-1,many,NA
CSVAGTGGRNTEAFF,TGCAGCGTTGCCGGGACAGGGGGACGGAACACTGAAGCTTTCTTT,TRBJ1-1,15,TRBV29-1,few,TRBD1
CAINPESPTPDTQYF,TGTGCCATCAACCCGGAGAGCCCGACCCCAGATACGCAGTATTTT,TRBJ2-3,15,TRBV10-3,NA,NA
CASSQELAGGRYQETQYF,TGTGCCAGCAGCCAAGAATTAGCGGGAGGGCGGTACCAAGAGACCCAGTACTTC,TRBJ2-5,18,TRBV4-2,many,TRBD2
CASSEFWASGANVLTF,TGTGCCAGCAGTGAATTTTGGGCTTCTGGGGCCAACGTCCTGACTTTC,TRBJ2-6,16,TRBV6-1,few,NA
CASSSKTSGDTYEQYF,TGTGCCAGCAGCAGTAAGACTAGCGGGGACACCTACGAGCAGTACTTC,TRBJ2-7,16,TRBV7-8,NA,TRBD2
CASSRIPGDSGANVLTF,TGTGCCAGCAGCCGTATCCCGGGGGACTCTGGGGCCAACGTCCTGACTTTC,TRBJ2-6,17,TRBV6-5,many,NA
CASSVEGDNEAFF,TGTGCCAGCAGCGTTGAAGGGGATAATGAAGCTTTCTTT,TRBJ1-1,13,TRBV9,few,NA
CASSLAGSEGNTIYF,TGCGCCAGCAGCTTGGCAGGATCGGAGGGAAACACCATATATTTT,TRBJ1-3,15,TRBV5-1,many,NA
CSVLVAYGYTF,TGCAGCGTTCTTGTAGCGTATGGCTACACCTTC,TRBJ1-2,11,TRBV29-1,many,NA
CASSPQGRSEKLFF,TGTGCCAGCAGTCCACAGGGAAGGAGTGAAAAACTGTTTTTT,TRBJ1-4,14,TRBV6-5,many,NA
CASRHQGVEQYF,TGTGCCAGCAGGCACCAAGGGGTCGAGCAGTACTTC,TRBJ2-7,12,TRBV28,few,NA
CASSEFTGGANYGYTF,TGTGCCAGCAGTGAATTTACAGGGGGAGCTAACTATGGCTACACCTTC,TRBJ1-2,16,TRBV2,many,TRBD1
CASRQERTGNTIYF,TGTGCCAGCCGACAGGAGAGGACTGGAAACACCATATATTTT,TRBJ1-3,14,TRBV2,few,NA
CAARGAGPRGTDTQYF,TGTGCCGCCAGGGGGGCGGGACCCAGGGGCACAGATACGCAGTATTTT,TRBJ2-3,16,TRBV6-2/TRBV6-3,few,NA
CASKQGGDTGELFF,TGTGCCAGCAAACAGGGTGGGGACACCGGGGAGCTGTTTTTT,TRBJ2-2,14,TRBV2,many,NA
CASSQETSSREQFF,TGTGCCAGCAGCCAAGAAACTAGCTCGAGAGAGCAGTTCTTC,TRBJ2-1,14,TRBV3-1,few,NA
CASRPSGRAYNEQFF,TGCGCCAGCAGACCTAGCGGGAGGGCCTACAATGAGCAGTTCTTC,TRBJ2-1,15,TRBV5-1,many,TRBD2
CSVDWNGLGYTF,TGCAGCGTTGATTGGAACGGACTGGGCTACACCTTC,TRBJ1-2,12,TRBV29-1,NA,NA
CASRSARAKQAKNIQYF,TGTGCCAGCAGGTCCGCCCGCGCGAAACAAGCCAAAAACATTCAGTACTTC,TRBJ2-4,17,TRBV28,many,NA
CASMPELNTEAFF,TGTGCCAGCATGCCCGAGCTAAACACTGAAGCTTTCTTT,TRBJ1-1,13,TRBV2,many,NA
CSALGQGLGEQYF,TGCAGTGCCCTGGGACAGGGATTGGGCGAGCAGTACTTC,TRBJ2-7,13,TRBV20-1,many,TRBD1
CASTKRTHPISPLHF,TGTGCCAGCACCAAACGAACACATCCTATCTCACCCCTCCACTTT,TRBJ1-6,15,TRBV6-5,many,NA
CASSSAGVNYEQYF,TGTGCCAGCAGCTCGGCGGGGGTGAACTACGAGCAGTACTTC,TRBJ2-7,14,TRBV7-9,medium-sized,TRBD2
CASSLAGGRREQYF,TGTGCCAGCAGTTTGGCAGGGGGGCGACGCGAGCAGTACTTC,TRBJ2-7,14,TRBV12-3/TRBV12-4,many,NA
CASSLRGPPGTEAFF,TGTGCCAGCAGCCTCAGAGGACCCCCAGGCACTGAAGCTTTCTTT,TRBJ1-1,15,TRBV14,many,NA
CASGTGARETQYF,TGCGCCAGCGGGACAGGGGCGAGAGAGACCCAGTACTTC,TRBJ2-5,13,TRBV5-1,many,TRBD1
CASSFLLGNQPQHF,TGTGCCAGCAGTTTTCTCCTGGGGAATCAGCCCCAGCATTTT,TRBJ1-5,14,TRBV28,many,NA
CASRTTGGNTIYF,TGTGCCAGCAGAACGACGGGAGGAAACACCATATATTTT,TRBJ1-3,13,TRBV5-6,many,NA
CSATPEDATETQYF,TGCAGTGCTACTCCCGAGGACGCGACGGAGACCCAGTACTTC,TRBJ2-5,14,TRBV20-1,many,NA
CASSKRQGPYNEQFF,TGTGCCAGCAGTAAGAGACAGGGTCCCTACAATGAGCAGTTCTTC,TRBJ2-1,15,TRBV27,many,TRBD1